The 18 T cell receptor beta chains reported below all come from one sample, sequenced in a study of cytomegalovirus exposure and HLA in healthy donors. 13 Jbeta primers and 60 Vbeta primers were used for the PCR. Only in-frame clones appear in the TCRdb table, and some are missing; sequencing was by immunoSEQ multiplex PCR. The data show about 200,000 clones, 70% to 90% seen once. Sequencing used PBMCs. All receptors come from a woman aged 25 to 39 in good health and CMV-seronegative.

The rearrangement uses TRBV9 and TRBJ2-1, with D unclear. CDR1 and CDR2 from the germline V gene are SGDLS and YYNGEE. The length of the CDR3 is 15 residues. V lost 3 bases and J 1 base, leaving 11 bases between the germline ends. The CDR3 loop reads CASSGDVGSYNEQFF. The CDR3 nucleotides read TGTGCCAGCAGCGGAGATGTCGGGTCCTACAATGAGCAGTTCTTC.

The J gene is TRBJ2-7, the V gene TRBV19; TRBD2 matches 8 bases. Germline CDR1 and CDR2: LNHDA and SQIVND (reference sequence). The CDR3 length is 16 residues. V shed 5 bases and J 1 base; nucleotides not matched to a gene: 10. The CDR3, as DNA: TGTGCCAGTAGTGGGGGGGTCGGACTAGCTTCCTACGAGCAGTACTTC. As protein: CASSGGVGLASYEQYF.

The gene calls are TRBV10-1 and TRBJ1-1; no reliable D call. Per the germline V gene, CDR1 is WNHNN and CDR2 is SYGVQD (reference sequence). This CDR3 spans 11 amino acids. V gave up 3 bases and J gave up 11 bases, with 10 bases separating them. CDR3 coding DNA: TGCGCCAGCAGTGACGAGGGTCAGGCTTTCTTT. This codes for CASSDEGQAFF.

The J gene is TRBJ2-3, the V gene TRBV7-9, with TRBD2 matching 11 bases. V trimming: 5 bases; J trimming: 5 bases; junction bases outside the gene matches: 9. The V gene's germline CDR1 is SEHNR and CDR2 FQNEAQ (reference sequence). The CDR3 runs to 16 residues. The CDR3 DNA reads TGTGCCAGCAGCATTATTAGCGGGAGGGCCGGAGATACGCAGTATTTT. Translated: CASSIISGRAGDTQYF.

The CDR3 DNA is TGCGCCAGCCGGGGACTAGCGGGAGGGTACGAGCAGTACTTC. As protein: CASRGLAGGYEQYF. This chain links TRBV5-1 with TRBJ2-7; 16 bases map to TRBD2. V lost 7 bases and J lost 4; bases outside the gene matches: 2. The germline V gene has CDR1 SGHRS and CDR2 YFSETQ. The CDR3 is 14 amino acids.

The rearrangement uses TRBV28 and TRBJ1-5; D is uncertain. The CDR3 length is 13 residues. Germline loops: CDR1 MDHEN, CDR2 SYDVKM. Trimming took off 4 bases at V and 7 bases at J, with 11 bases between the two ends. The CDR3: CASSSPLAQPQHF. CDR3 nucleotides: TGTGCCAGCAGTTCGCCCCTGGCACAGCCCCAGCATTTT.

The chain uses TRBV7-9 and TRBJ1-4; TRBD1 matches 11 bases. CDR1 is SEHNR, CDR2 FQNEAQ, per germline (reference sequence). V lost 4 bases, J lost 7 bases, and 8 bases stayed unmatched. This CDR3 is built from 16 residues. CDR3 residues: CASSSQGTGGFEKLFF. The CDR3, as DNA: TGTGCCAGCAGCTCCCAGGGGACAGGGGGTTTTGAAAAACTGTTTTTT. Using reference TRBV7-9 and TRBJ1-4 for the parts outside the CDR3, the full variable domain is DTGVSQNPRHKITKRGQNVTFRCDPISEHNRLYWYRQTLGQGPEFLTYFQNEAQLEKSRLLSDRFSAERPKGSFSTLEIQRTEQGDSAMYLCASSSQGTGGFEKLFFGSGTQLSVL.

The chain employs TRBV28 and TRBJ2-2; D remains unclear. The CDR3 runs to 14 residues. Germline V gives CDR1 MDHEN, CDR2 SYDVKM. With 6 bases removed from V and 5 bases from J, the gap between germline ends came to 13 bases. CDR3 nucleotide sequence: TGTGCCAGCAGCCACCAACCAGATACCGGGGAGCTGTTTTTT. It yields the protein CASSHQPDTGELFF.

J is TRBJ1-4 and V is TRBV4-1, with a weak D call TRBD1 (5 bases). The V end was cut by 0 bases, the J end by 8 bases, with 13 bases between. The CDR3 has 15 residues. CDR1 is MGHRA and CDR2 is YSYEKL in the germline V gene. CDR3 nucleotide sequence: TGCGCCAGCAGCCAAGAGGGGGGGGTATGGGAAAAACTGTTTTTT. It codes for CASSQEGGVWEKLFF.

The chain joins TRBV28 to TRBJ2-5; 12 nucleotides match TRBD2. Germline V gene sequence: CDR1 MDHEN, CDR2 SYDVKM. J was trimmed by 5 bases and V by 5 bases; bases with no gene match: 3. The CDR3 has 14 amino acids. CDR3 sequence: CASSDLAGGETQYF. Here the CDR3 DNA reads TGTGCCAGCAGTGACCTAGCGGGAGGGGAGACCCAGTACTTC.

The chain carries TRBV5-1 and TRBJ1-5; D might be TRBD1 (5 bases). V lost 9 bases and J lost 10, with 20 bases in between. CDR3 length: 13 residues. Germline CDR1 SGHRS, CDR2 YFSETQ. The CDR3 here is CATAPVQGGPQHF. The CDR3 nucleotides are TGCGCCACCGCCCCGGTGCAGGGAGGACCCCAGCATTTT.

The rearrangement links TRBV11-2 to TRBJ1-1; TRBD1 is a possible D gene (6 bases). Trimming left V 1 base short and J 0 bases short, with 12 bases between. CDR3 length: 16 residues. The germline V gene has CDR1 SGHAT and CDR2 FQNNGV. The chain's CDR3 is CASSLVRGTMNTEAFF. CDR3 DNA: TGTGCCAGCAGCTTAGTTAGGGGGACCATGAACACTGAAGCTTTCTTT.

This clone has just one count. The chain combines TRBV19 with TRBJ1-4; D possibly corresponds to TRBD1 (5 bases). This CDR3 is 15 amino acids long. The V gene lost 1 base and the J gene lost 6 bases, with 12 bases spanning the gap. CDR1 LNHDA and CDR2 SQIVND come from the germline V gene (reference sequence). Here the CDR3 reads CASSIGGGGDEKLFF. In DNA form, the CDR3 reads TGTGCCAGTAGTATAGGAGGCGGAGGGGATGAAAAACTGTTTTTT.

The gene calls are TRBV10-2 and TRBJ2-3, with D possibly matching TRBD1 (6 bases). Trimming removed 8 bases from V and 4 bases from J, with 19 bases in between. CDR1 is WSHSY, CDR2 SAAADI, per germline. The CDR3 is 15 residues long. The CDR3 reads CASFSGNRVSDTQYF. CDR3 nucleotides: TGCGCCAGCTTCAGTGGGAACAGGGTTTCAGATACGCAGTATTTT.

The CDR3 is CASGRTSGGSYDGELFF. The CDR3 nucleotides are TGCGCCAGCGGTAGGACTAGCGGGGGTTCCTATGACGGGGAGCTGTTTTTT. The J gene is TRBJ2-2, the V gene TRBV5-1; 13 bases match TRBD2. The germline gives CDR1 SGHRS, CDR2 YFSETQ. Trimming at V came to 7 bases and at J to 7 bases, leaving 13 bases not matched to a gene. This CDR3 contains 17 residues.

A word on this clone: The same CDR3 arises from other DNA sequences in this sample as well. The chain uses TRBV28 and TRBJ2-7; the match to TRBD2 covers 12 bases. V lost 8 bases, J lost 3 bases, and 14 bases stayed unmatched. Germline V CDR1 and CDR2: MDHEN, SYDVKM. The CDR3 extends over 17 amino acids. CDR3 sequence (DNA): TGTGCCAGCTGGGGCAGAGGACTAGCGGGAATATTCTACGAGCAGTACTTC. This gives the protein CASWGRGLAGIFYEQYF.

J is TRBJ2-5 and V is TRBV7-6; 8 bases map to TRBD2. The CDR3 totals 13 residues. Trimming at V came to 5 bases and at J to 4 bases, leaving 3 bases not matched to a gene. Per germline, CDR1 SGHVS and CDR2 FNYEAQ. Here the CDR3 DNA reads TGTGCCAGCAGCCCCGGGGGGGTAGAGACCCAGTACTTC. Translated: CASSPGGVETQYF.

The chain recombines TRBV5-5 with TRBJ1-2; D is uncertain. Trimming pared 2 bases from V and 6 bases from J, leaving 5 bases between. CDR1 and CDR2 (germline): SGHKS, YYEKEE (reference sequence). This CDR3 is built from 11 residues. The chain's CDR3 is CASSFLHGYTF. CDR3 nucleotide sequence: TGTGCCAGCAGCTTCCTTCATGGCTACACCTTC. Looking up the rest from reference TRBV5-5 and TRBJ1-2 gives the full variable domain: DAGVTQSPTHLIKTRGQQVTLRCSPISGHKSVSWYQQVLGQGPQFIFQYYEKEERGRGNFPDRFSARQFPNYSSELNVNALLLGDSALYLCASSFLHGYTFGSGTRLTVV.